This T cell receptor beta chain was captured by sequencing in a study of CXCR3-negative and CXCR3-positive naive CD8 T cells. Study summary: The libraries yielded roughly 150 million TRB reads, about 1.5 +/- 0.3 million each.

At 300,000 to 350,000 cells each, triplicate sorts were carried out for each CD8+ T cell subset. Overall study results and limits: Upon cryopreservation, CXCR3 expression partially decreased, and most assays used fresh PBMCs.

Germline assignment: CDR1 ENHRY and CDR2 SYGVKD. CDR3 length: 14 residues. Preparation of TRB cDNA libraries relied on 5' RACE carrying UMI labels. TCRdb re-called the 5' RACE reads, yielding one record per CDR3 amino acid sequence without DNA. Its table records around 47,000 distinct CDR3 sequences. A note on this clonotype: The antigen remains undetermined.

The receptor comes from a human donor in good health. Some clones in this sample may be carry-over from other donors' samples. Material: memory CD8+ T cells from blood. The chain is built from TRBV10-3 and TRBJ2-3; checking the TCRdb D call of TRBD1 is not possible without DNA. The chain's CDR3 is CAISEQRATDTQYF.